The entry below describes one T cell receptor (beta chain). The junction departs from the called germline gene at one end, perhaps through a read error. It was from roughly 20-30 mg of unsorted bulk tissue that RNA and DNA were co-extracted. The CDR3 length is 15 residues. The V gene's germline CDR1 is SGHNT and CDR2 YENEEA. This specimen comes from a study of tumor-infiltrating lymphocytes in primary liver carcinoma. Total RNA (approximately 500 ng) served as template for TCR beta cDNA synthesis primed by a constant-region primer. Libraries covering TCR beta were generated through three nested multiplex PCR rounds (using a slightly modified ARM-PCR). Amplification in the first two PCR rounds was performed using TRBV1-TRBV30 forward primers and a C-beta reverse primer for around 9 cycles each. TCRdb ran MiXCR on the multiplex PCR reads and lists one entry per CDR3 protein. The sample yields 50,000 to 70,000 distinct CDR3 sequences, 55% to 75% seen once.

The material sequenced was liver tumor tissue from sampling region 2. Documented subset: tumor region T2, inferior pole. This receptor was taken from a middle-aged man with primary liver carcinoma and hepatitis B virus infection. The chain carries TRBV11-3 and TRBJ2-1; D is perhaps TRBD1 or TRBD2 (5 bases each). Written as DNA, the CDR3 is TGTGCCAGCAGCGCCGGGGCTAGAGAGATTGATGAGCAGTCCTTC. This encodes CASSAGAREIDEQSF.